This T cell receptor beta chain was obtained from a study of T cell repertoires in cytomegalovirus infection. Study background: Epitope selection comprised recently identified HLA-C-restricted CMV epitopes and well-studied HLA-B-restricted CMV epitopes. Public TCR beta signature analysis indicated the presence of both CMV infection and matching HLA type. Findings and caveats of the study: Adding up the frequency of public TCR beta families identified people who carried CMV plus the relevant HLA.

Using its own MiXCR run on the reads, TCRdb lists one record per CDR3 protein. The sample holds around 900,000 distinct CDR3 sequences; approximately 31% are singletons and the top ten take roughly 13%. The CDR3 spans 14 residues. Losses at the gene ends were 6 bases for V and 5 bases for J; bases not matched to a gene: 7. This clonotype appeared many times. Its specificity is unknown. Sequenced here: cultured CD8+ T cells from PBMCs, sampled from culture after CMV antigen stimulation. The chain links TRBV12-3 or TRBV12-4 to TRBJ1-5, with 7 bases lining up with TRBD1. This TCR derives from a human donor in good health (CMV status not recorded). Some clones in this sample may be carry-over from other donors' samples. The CDR3 region has the DNA TGTGCCAGCAGCTCCCGGGACAGTTATCAGCCCCAGCATTTT. As protein: CASSSRDSYQPQHF.